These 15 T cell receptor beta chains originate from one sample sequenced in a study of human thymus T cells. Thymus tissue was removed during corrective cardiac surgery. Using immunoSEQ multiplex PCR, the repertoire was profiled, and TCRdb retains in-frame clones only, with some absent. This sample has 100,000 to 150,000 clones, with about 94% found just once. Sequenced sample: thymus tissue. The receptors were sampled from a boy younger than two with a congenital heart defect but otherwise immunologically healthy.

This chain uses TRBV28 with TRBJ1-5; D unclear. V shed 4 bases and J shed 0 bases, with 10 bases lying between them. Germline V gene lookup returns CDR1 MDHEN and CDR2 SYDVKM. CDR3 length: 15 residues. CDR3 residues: CASSSRTYSNQPQHF. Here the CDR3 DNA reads TGTGCCAGCAGTTCGAGAACCTATAGCAATCAGCCCCAGCATTTT. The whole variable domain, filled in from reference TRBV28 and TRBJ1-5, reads DVKVTQSSRYLVKRTGEKVFLECVQDMDHENMFWYRQDPGLGLRLIYFSYDVKMKEKGDIPEGYSVSREKKERFSLILESASTNQTSMYLCASSSRTYSNQPQHFGDGTRLSIL.

In nucleotides, the CDR3 is TGCGCCAGCAGTGAGCCTCTCCGTCGCCTAGGACAGCCCCAGCATTTT. Its translation is CASSEPLRRLGQPQHF. V is TRBV10-1 and J is TRBJ1-5, with D hard to call. The germline V gene encodes CDR1 WNHNN and CDR2 SYGVQD (reference sequence). CDR3 length equals 16 residues. Deletions cut 2 bases from V and 7 bases from J, with 18 bases between.

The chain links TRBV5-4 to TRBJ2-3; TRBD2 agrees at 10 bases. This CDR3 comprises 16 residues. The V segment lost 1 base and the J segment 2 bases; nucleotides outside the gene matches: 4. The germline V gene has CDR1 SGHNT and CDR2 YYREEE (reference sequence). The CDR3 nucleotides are TGTGCCAGCAGCTTGCGTAGCGGGGGGCCCACAGATACGCAGTATTTT. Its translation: CASSLRSGGPTDTQYF.

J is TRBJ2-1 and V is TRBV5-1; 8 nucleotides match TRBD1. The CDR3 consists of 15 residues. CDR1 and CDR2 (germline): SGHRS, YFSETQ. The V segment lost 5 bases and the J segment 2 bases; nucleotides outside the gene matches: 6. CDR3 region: CASRSDRVPYNEQFF. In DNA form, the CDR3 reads TGCGCCAGCAGATCGGACAGGGTCCCCTACAATGAGCAGTTCTTC.

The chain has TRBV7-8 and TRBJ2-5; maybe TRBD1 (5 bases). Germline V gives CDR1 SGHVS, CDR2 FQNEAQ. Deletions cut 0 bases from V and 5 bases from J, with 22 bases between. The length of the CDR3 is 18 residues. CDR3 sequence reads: CASSLARKRQTPGETQYF. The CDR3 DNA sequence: TGTGCCAGCAGCTTAGCGAGGAAAAGACAGACCCCAGGGGAGACCCAGTACTTC.

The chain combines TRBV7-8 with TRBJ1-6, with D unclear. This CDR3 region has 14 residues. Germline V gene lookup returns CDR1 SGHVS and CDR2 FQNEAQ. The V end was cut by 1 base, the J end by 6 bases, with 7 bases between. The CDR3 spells CASSLEQTNSPLHF. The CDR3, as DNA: TGTGCCAGCAGCTTAGAACAGACTAATTCACCCCTCCACTTT.

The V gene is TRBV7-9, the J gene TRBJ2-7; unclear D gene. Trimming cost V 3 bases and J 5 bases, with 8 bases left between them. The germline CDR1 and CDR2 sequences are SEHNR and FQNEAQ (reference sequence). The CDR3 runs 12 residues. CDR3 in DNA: TGTGCCAGCAGCTTTGCGGCGGACGAGCAGTACTTC. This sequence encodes CASSFAADEQYF.

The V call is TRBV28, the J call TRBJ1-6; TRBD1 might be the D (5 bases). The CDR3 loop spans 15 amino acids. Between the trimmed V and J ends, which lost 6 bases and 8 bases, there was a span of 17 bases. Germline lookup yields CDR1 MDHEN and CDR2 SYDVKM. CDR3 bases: TGTGCCAGCAGCCTATCTCGACAGCTAGATTCACCCCTCCACTTT. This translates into CASSLSRQLDSPLHF. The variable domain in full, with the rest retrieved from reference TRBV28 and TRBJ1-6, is DVKVTQSSRYLVKRTGEKVFLECVQDMDHENMFWYRQDPGLGLRLIYFSYDVKMKEKGDIPEGYSVSREKKERFSLILESASTNQTSMYLCASSLSRQLDSPLHFGNGTRLTVT.

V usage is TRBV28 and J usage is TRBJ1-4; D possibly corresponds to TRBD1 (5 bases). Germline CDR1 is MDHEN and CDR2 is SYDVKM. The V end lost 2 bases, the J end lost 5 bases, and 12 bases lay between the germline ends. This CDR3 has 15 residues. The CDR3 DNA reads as TGTGCCAGCAGTTTAACCCCAGGGTCCAATGAAAAACTGTTTTTT. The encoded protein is CASSLTPGSNEKLFF.

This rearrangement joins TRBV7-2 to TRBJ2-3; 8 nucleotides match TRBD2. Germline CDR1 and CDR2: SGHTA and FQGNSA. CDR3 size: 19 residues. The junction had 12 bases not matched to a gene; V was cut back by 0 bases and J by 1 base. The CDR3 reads CASSLALLERGFRTDTQYF. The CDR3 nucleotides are TGTGCCAGCAGCTTAGCGCTTTTGGAGCGGGGGTTTCGCACAGATACGCAGTATTTT. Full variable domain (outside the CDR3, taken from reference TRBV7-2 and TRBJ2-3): GAGVSQSPSNKVTEKGKDVELRCDPISGHTALYWYRQSLGQGLEFLIYFQGNSAPDKSGLPSDRFSAERTGGSVSTLTIQRTQQEDSAVYLCASSLALLERGFRTDTQYFGPGTRLTVL.

The CDR3 coding sequence is TGTGCCAGCTCAATAACGGACCCCCCGGTAAAGTCGGTGAACACTGAAGCTTTCTTT. This gives the protein CASSITDPPVKSVNTEAFF. The chain links TRBV18 to TRBJ1-1; D unresolved. CDR1 is KGHSH and CDR2 is LQKENI in the germline V gene. V lost 5 bases, J lost 0 bases, and 25 bases lay in between. There are 19 residues in the CDR3.

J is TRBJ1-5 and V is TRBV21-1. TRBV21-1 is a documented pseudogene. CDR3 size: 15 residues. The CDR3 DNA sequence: TGTGCCAGCAGCAAAGCGGGACCGATCAATCAGCCCCAGCATTTT. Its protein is CASSKAGPINQPQHF.

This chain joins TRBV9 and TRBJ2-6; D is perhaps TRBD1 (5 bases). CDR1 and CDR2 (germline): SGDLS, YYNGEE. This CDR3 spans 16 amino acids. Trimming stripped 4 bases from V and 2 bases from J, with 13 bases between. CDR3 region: CASSLESGTGANVLTF. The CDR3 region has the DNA TGTGCCAGCAGCCTCGAGTCAGGGACTGGGGCCAACGTCCTGACTTTC.

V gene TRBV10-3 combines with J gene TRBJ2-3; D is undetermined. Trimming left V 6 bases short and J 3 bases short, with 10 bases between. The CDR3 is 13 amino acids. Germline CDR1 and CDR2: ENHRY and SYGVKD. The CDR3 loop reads CAISPEGTDTQYF. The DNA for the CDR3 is TGTGCCATCAGCCCGGAAGGGACAGATACGCAGTATTTT.

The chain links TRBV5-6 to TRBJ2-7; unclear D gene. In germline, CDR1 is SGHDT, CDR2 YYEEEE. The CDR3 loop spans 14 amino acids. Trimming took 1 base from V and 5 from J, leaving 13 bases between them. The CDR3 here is CASSLSARWNEQYF. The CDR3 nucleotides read TGTGCCAGCAGCTTGTCTGCGCGTTGGAACGAGCAGTACTTC.